This TCR beta chain was sequenced during a study of beta chain features in type 1 diabetes. Whole-study context: No age, gender or cell yield differences were seen between patients and healthy donors. Study-level results: For Type 1 diabetes patients, all four CD4+ subsets carried TCRB CDR3s that were moderately but significantly shorter. Naive, central memory and regulatory TCRB repertoires appeared more similar among patients than healthy donors. Individuals with type 1 diabetes displayed fewer insertions and more deletions at VDJ junctions.

The entirety of the isolated RNA underwent reverse transcription, so expressed TCRB transcripts were sequenced. Generated by immunoSEQ multiplex PCR, the TCRdb table keeps only in-frame clones and is missing some. This sample has a few hundred thousand clones; roughly a tenth occur once, and the top ten carry 0.55% to 0.75%. This clone was counted at least ten times. The antigen remains undetermined. V lost 5 bases and J 4 bases, leaving 8 bases between the germline ends. This CDR3 spans 13 amino acids. Germline V gene sequence: CDR1 LNHDA, CDR2 SQIVND (reference sequence). What was sequenced was central memory CD4+ T cells from blood. The chain joins TRBV19 to TRBJ1-4; weak D call: TRBD1 (5 bases). The sequence came from a man aged 25-40 years with type 1 diabetes. The CDR3 here is CASSRDGNEKLFF. CDR3 DNA: TGTGCCAGTAGTCGGGACGGTAATGAAAAACTGTTTTTT.